The rows below give T cell receptor beta chains drawn from one sample of a study of T-cell reconstitution after alpha-beta-depleted transplantation in children. MiXCR, applied by TCRdb to the PCR reads, yields one record per CDR3 protein. Counted here are fewer than 550,000 distinct CDR3 sequences, more than 9.5% occurring once; the ten biggest clones make up about 14%. Sample: PBMCs, mostly from graft donor cells, taken 180 days after TCRalphabeta/CD19-depleted stem cell transplant. These receptors came from a female patient between 2 and 15 years old who had a stem cell transplant for aplastic anemia, so the T cells may come from the graft donor. The CDR3 runs from the conserved cysteine through the conserved F or W. The order of the fields is J gene, D gene, V gene, clone size, CDR3 protein, CDR3 DNA. The D gene is left open where the match is weak. Part of the rows lack a size; the others show once, few, many or a class for expanded clones.

J: TRBJ1-6
D: .
V: TRBV5-5
size: many
CDR3: CASSLGSQNSPLHF
DNA: TGTGCCAGCAGCTTGGGTTCACAGAATTCACCCCTCCACTTT

J: TRBJ1-5
D: TRBD1
V: TRBV20-1
size: few
CDR3: CSATFPGQGANQPQHF
DNA: TGCAGTGCAACCTTCCCGGGACAGGGGGCCAATCAGCCCCAGCATTTT

J: TRBJ2-7
D: TRBD2
V: TRBV5-1
size: few
CDR3: CASTRSHLSGRPSGLPYEQYF
DNA: TGCGCCAGCACCCGGAGCCATCTTAGCGGGAGGCCCTCGGGTCTCCCCTACGAGCAGTACTTC

J: TRBJ2-1
D: .
V: TRBV6-2/TRBV6-3
size: .
CDR3: CASSYGDHLNEQFF
DNA: TGTGCCAGCAGTTACGGGGATCACCTCAATGAGCAGTTCTTC

J: TRBJ2-2
D: .
V: TRBV25-1
size: .
CDR3: CASSVLDTGELFF
DNA: TGTGCCAGCAGTGTTTTGGACACCGGGGAGCTGTTTTTT

J: TRBJ2-1
D: TRBD2
V: TRBV18
size: .
CDR3: CASSRGSRGAGGVNEQFF
DNA: TGTGCCAGCTCACGGGGAAGTCGAGGAGCGGGAGGAGTAAATGAGCAGTTCTTC

J: TRBJ2-1
D: .
V: TRBV7-9
size: .
CDR3: CASSLFWESYDEQFF
DNA: TGTGCCAGCAGCTTATTCTGGGAGTCCTACGATGAGCAGTTCTTC

J: TRBJ1-4
D: .
V: TRBV6-1
size: few
CDR3: CATSQVPVEKLFF
DNA: TGTGCCACCTCGCAGGTTCCGGTTGAAAAACTGTTTTTT

J: TRBJ1-4
D: .
V: TRBV4-3
size: many
CDR3: CASSQDHRVGEKLFF
DNA: TGCGCCAGCAGCCAAGACCACAGGGTCGGGGAAAAACTGTTTTTT

J: TRBJ1-2
D: .
V: TRBV20-1
size: few
CDR3: CSAKTGINYGYTF
DNA: TGCAGTGCTAAAACAGGGATTAACTATGGCTACACCTTC

J: TRBJ1-1
D: .
V: TRBV6-5
size: .
CDR3: CASSYSGSRTEAFF
DNA: TGTGCCAGCAGTTACTCGGGGTCGCGGACTGAAGCTTTCTTT

J: TRBJ2-5
D: .
V: TRBV28
size: .
CDR3: CASSPDPGRRGKTQYF
DNA: TGTGCCAGCAGTCCAGACCCAGGACGTAGGGGAAAGACCCAGTACTTC

J: TRBJ2-7
D: TRBD1
V: TRBV20-1
size: few
CDR3: CSAEDTGESYEQYF
DNA: TGCAGTGCGGAAGATACAGGGGAGTCCTACGAGCAGTACTTC

J: TRBJ1-1
D: .
V: TRBV6-5
size: .
CDR3: CASSYSGGNTEAFF
DNA: TGTGCCAGCAGTTACTCAGGGGGTAATACTGAAGCTTTCTTT

J: TRBJ2-1
D: .
V: TRBV28
size: few
CDR3: CASSLWERGIEQFF
DNA: TGTGCCAGCAGTTTATGGGAAAGGGGCATTGAGCAGTTCTTC

J: TRBJ2-1
D: TRBD2
V: TRBV7-3
size: few
CDR3: CASSFVASGYNEQFF
DNA: TGTGCCAGCAGCTTTGTGGCTAGCGGCTACAATGAGCAGTTCTTC

J: TRBJ2-5
D: .
V: TRBV29-1
size: many
CDR3: CSVDRGDRETQYF
DNA: TGCAGCGTTGATCGGGGCGACAGAGAGACCCAGTACTTC

J: TRBJ2-7
D: .
V: TRBV6-2/TRBV6-3
size: .
CDR3: CASSPRTFGGYEQYF
DNA: TGTGCCAGCAGCCCGCGGACGTTTGGGGGATACGAGCAGTACTTC

J: TRBJ2-5
D: .
V: TRBV28
size: .
CDR3: CASSSLLARETQYF
DNA: TGTGCCAGCAGTTCTCTACTAGCTCGGGAGACCCAGTACTTC

J: TRBJ2-7
D: TRBD1
V: TRBV24-1
size: .
CDR3: CATSDPGTGGYEQYF
DNA: TGTGCCACCAGTGACCCCGGGACAGGGGGCTACGAGCAGTACTTC

J: TRBJ1-4
D: .
V: TRBV6-2/TRBV6-3
size: few
CDR3: CASSWDGRGATNEKLFF
DNA: TGTGCCAGCAGTTGGGACGGGAGGGGAGCAACTAATGAAAAACTGTTTTTT

J: TRBJ1-4
D: .
V: TRBV12-3/TRBV12-4
size: .
CDR3: CASSLLGLPNEKLFF
DNA: TGTGCCAGCAGTTTGCTCGGACTGCCTAATGAAAAACTGTTTTTT

J: TRBJ2-2
D: TRBD1
V: TRBV20-1
size: many
CDR3: CSARRHRGPGELFF
DNA: TGCAGTGCCCGGCGGCACAGGGGGCCCGGGGAGCTGTTTTTT

J: TRBJ2-3
D: TRBD2
V: TRBV7-9
size: few
CDR3: CASSLDVSGRTHTQYF
DNA: TGTGCCAGCAGCTTAGATGTAAGCGGGAGAACACATACGCAGTATTTT

J: TRBJ1-6
D: .
V: TRBV7-2
size: .
CDR3: CASSLLFESPLHF
DNA: TGTGCCAGCAGCTTACTCTTTGAGTCACCCCTCCACTTT

J: TRBJ2-5
D: .
V: TRBV12-3/TRBV12-4
size: few
CDR3: CASSLGGRVDF
DNA: TGTGCCAGCAGTTTGGGCGGTAGGGTGGACTTC

J: TRBJ2-5
D: TRBD2
V: TRBV4-2
size: .
CDR3: CASSQARGTSGGETQYF
DNA: TGTGCCAGCAGCCAAGCCCGAGGGACTAGCGGGGGGGAGACCCAGTACTTC

J: TRBJ2-3
D: TRBD2
V: TRBV6-2/TRBV6-3
size: .
CDR3: CGRDTDTQYF
DNA: TGCGGGAGGGACACAGATACGCAGTATTTT

J: TRBJ2-3
D: TRBD2
V: TRBV7-9
size: .
CDR3: CASSHRPRDYTTDTQYF
DNA: TGTGCCAGCAGCCACCGACCCCGGGACTATACAACAGATACGCAGTATTTT

J: TRBJ2-2
D: .
V: TRBV6-1
size: few
CDR3: CASRRPGLPGGELFF
DNA: TGTGCCAGCAGACGTCCGGGACTCCCGGGCGGGGAGCTGTTTTTT

J: TRBJ2-7
D: .
V: TRBV7-6
size: few
CDR3: CASSFSGAEQYF
DNA: TGTGCCAGCAGCTTCTCTGGGGCCGAGCAGTACTTC

J: TRBJ1-2
D: .
V: TRBV20-1
size: .
CDR3: CSAKGLGGGYTF
DNA: TGCAGTGCTAAAGGACTAGGAGGCGGCTACACCTTC

J: TRBJ2-5
D: .
V: TRBV29-1
size: few
CDR3: CSPRTAADQETQYF
DNA: TGCAGCCCCCGCACGGCAGCGGATCAAGAGACCCAGTACTTC